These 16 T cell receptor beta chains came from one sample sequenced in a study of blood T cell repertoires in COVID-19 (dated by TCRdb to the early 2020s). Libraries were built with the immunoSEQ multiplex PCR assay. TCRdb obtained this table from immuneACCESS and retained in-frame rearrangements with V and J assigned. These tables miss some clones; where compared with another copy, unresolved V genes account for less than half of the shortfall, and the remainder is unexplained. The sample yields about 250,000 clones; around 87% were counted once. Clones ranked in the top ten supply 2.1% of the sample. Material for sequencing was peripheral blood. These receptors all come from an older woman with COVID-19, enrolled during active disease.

This chain's CDR3 is CASSPRQGGASYEQYF. The DNA of the CDR3 is TGTGCCAGCTCACCGAGACAGGGGGGCGCCTCCTACGAGCAGTACTTC. This sequence joins TRBV18 and TRBJ2-7; the match to TRBD1 covers 9 bases. The CDR3 totals 16 residues. Germline V gene sequence: CDR1 KGHSH, CDR2 LQKENI. Trimming took 3 bases from V and 0 from J; bases not matched to a gene: 6.

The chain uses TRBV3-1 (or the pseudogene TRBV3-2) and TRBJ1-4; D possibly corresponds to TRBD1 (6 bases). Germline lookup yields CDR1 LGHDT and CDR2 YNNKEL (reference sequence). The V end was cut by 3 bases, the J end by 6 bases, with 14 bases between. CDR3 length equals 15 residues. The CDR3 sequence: CASSQTGSWDEKLFF. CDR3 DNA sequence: TGTGCCAGCAGCCAGACAGGTTCATGGGATGAAAAACTGTTTTTT.

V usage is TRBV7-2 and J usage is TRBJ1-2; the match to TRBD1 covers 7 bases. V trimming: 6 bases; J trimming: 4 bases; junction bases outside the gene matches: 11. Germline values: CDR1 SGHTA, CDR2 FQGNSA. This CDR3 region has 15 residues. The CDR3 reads CASSGQVPLFYGYTF. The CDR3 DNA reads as TGTGCCAGCAGTGGACAGGTCCCATTATTCTATGGCTACACCTTC.

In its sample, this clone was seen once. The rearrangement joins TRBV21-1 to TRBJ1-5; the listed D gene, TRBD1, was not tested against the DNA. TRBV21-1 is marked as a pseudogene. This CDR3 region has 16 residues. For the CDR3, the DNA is TGTGCCAGCAGCAATGCACAGGGGATTGGCAATCAGCCCCAGCATTTT. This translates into CASSNAQGIGNQPQHF.

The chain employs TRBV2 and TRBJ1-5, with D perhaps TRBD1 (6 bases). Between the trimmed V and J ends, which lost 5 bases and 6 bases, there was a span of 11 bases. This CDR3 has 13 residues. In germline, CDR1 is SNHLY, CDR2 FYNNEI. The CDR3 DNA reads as TGTGCCAGCAGTCCCCGCAGGGGTCAGCCCCAGCATTTT. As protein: CASSPRRGQPQHF.

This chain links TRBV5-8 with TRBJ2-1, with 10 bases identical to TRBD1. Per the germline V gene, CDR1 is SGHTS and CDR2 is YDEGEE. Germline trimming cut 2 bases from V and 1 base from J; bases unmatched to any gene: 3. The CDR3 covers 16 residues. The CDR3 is CASSLDRGHSYNEQFF. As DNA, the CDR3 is TGTGCCAGCAGCTTAGACAGGGGGCATTCCTACAATGAGCAGTTCTTC.

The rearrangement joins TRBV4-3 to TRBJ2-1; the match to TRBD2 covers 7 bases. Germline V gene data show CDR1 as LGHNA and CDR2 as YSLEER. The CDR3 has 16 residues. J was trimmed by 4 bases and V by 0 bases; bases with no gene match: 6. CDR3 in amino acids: CASSQELGGRYNEQFF. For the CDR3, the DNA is TGCGCCAGCAGCCAAGAGCTGGGGGGGAGGTACAATGAGCAGTTCTTC.

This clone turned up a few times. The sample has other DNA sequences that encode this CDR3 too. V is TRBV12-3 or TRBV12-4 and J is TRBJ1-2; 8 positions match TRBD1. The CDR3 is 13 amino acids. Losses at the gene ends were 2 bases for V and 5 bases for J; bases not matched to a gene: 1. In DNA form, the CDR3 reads TGTGCCAGCAGTTTAACAGGGGGGTATGGCTACACCTTC. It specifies CASSLTGGYGYTF.

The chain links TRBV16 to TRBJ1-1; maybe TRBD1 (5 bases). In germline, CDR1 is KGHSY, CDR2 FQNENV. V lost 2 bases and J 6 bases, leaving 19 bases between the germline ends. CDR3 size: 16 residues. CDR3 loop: CASSQTLVRGGPEAFF. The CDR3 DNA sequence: TGTGCCAGCAGCCAAACCTTGGTAAGGGGAGGCCCTGAAGCTTTCTTT.

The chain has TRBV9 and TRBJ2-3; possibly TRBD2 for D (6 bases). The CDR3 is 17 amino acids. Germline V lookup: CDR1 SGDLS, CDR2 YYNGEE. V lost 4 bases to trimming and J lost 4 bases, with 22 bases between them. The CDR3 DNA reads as TGTGCCAGCAGCCTCTTAAGCGGGCAGGTTTTCCCAGATACGCAGTATTTT. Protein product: CASSLLSGQVFPDTQYF.

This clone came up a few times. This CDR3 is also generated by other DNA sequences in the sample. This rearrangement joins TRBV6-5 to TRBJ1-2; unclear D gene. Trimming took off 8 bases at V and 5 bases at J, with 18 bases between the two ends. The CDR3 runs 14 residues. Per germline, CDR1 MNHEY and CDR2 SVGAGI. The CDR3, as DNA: TGTGCCAGCCGACCTACGGGGTCTGGTTATGGCTACACCTTC. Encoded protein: CASRPTGSGYGYTF.

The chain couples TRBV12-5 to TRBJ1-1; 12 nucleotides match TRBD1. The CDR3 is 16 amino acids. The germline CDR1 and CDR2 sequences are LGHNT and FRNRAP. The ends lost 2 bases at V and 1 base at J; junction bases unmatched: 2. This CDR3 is CASGLQGQGANTEAFF. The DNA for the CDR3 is TGTGCTAGTGGTTTGCAGGGACAGGGGGCGAACACTGAAGCTTTCTTT.

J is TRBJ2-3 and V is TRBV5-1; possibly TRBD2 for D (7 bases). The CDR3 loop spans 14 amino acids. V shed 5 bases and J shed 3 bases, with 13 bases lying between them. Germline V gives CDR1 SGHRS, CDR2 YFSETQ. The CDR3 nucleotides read TGCGCCAGCAGGGGGGGGCCCGGAACAGATACGCAGTATTTT. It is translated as CASRGGPGTDTQYF.

CDR3 loop: CASSPRGDSPYEQYF. The CDR3 DNA reads as TGTGCCAGCTCACCGAGGGGGGACAGTCCCTACGAGCAGTACTTC. J is TRBJ2-7 and V is TRBV18; D is possibly TRBD1 (7 bases). V lost 3 bases to trimming and J lost 2 bases, with 14 bases between them. This CDR3 is 15 amino acids long. CDR1 and CDR2 from the germline V gene are KGHSH and LQKENI.

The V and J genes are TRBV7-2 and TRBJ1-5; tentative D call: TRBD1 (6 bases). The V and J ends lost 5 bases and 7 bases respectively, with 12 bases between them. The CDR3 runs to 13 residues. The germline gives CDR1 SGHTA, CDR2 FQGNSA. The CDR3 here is CASSQTTGQPQHF. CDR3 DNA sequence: TGTGCCAGCAGCCAAACGACAGGCCAGCCCCAGCATTTT.

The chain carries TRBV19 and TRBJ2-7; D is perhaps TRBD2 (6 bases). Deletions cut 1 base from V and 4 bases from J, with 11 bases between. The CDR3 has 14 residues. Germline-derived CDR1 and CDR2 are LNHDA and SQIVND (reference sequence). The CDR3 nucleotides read TGTGCCAGTAGTATAGGTAGGGGAGGTTACGAGCAGTACTTC. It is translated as CASSIGRGGYEQYF.